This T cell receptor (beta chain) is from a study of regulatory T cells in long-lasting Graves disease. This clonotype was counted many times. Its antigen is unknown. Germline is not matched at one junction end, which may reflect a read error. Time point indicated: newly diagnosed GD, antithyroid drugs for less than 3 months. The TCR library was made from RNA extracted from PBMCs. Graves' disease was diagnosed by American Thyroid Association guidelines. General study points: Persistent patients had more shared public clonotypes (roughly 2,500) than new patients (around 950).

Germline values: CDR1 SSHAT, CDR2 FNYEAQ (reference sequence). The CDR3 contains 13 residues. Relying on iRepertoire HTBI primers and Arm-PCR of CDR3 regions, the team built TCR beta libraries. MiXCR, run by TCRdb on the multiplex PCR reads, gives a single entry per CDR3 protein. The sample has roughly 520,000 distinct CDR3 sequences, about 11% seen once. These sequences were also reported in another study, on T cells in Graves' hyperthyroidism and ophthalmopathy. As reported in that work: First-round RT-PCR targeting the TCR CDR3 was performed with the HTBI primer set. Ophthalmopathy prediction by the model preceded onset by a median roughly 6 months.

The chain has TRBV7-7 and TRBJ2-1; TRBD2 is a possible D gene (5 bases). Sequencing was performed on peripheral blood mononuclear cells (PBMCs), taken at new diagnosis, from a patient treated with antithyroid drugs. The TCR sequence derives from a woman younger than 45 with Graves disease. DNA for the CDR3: TGTGCTAGCAGCTTACTAGTTGAGGGTGAGCAGTTCTTC. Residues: CASSLLVEGEQFF.